This T cell receptor beta chain is drawn from a study of T cells in Graves' hyperthyroidism and ophthalmopathy. Study conclusions and caveats: With a median lead of around 6.7 months before onset, the model predicted ophthalmopathy. Most expanded thyroid clonotypes above 0.001 recurred in blood. Ophthalmopathy was distinguished from stable hyperthyroidism by 13 V-J signatures.

Amplification of TCR beta CDR3 regions was performed using RNA transcripts as template. A set of HTBI primers served as the primers for a first-round RT-PCR of the TCR CDR3. TCRdb re-derived calls from the multiplex PCR reads in MiXCR, one entry per CDR3 protein. Found here are 450,000 to 600,000 distinct CDR3 sequences, just under 20% of them singletons; the top ten hold less than 55%. Disease lasting under 3 months, a NOSPECS grade of at least 4, and a Clinical Activity Score of at least 3 were features of the ophthalmopathy patients. Comment on this clonotype: Its antigen is undetermined.

Germline values: CDR1 SGDLS, CDR2 YYNGEE. This CDR3 spans 15 amino acids. J lost 7 bases, V lost 4 bases, and 13 bases had no gene match. Sequences were obtained from blood. The V and J genes are TRBV9 and TRBJ2-7, with TRBD1 matching 8 bases. This receptor was taken from a man aged 35-49 years with Graves' ophthalmopathy. For the CDR3, the DNA is TGTGCCAGCAGCACCGGGGACAGGTCCTCCGGGGAGCAGTACTTC. Protein product: CASSTGDRSSGEQYF.